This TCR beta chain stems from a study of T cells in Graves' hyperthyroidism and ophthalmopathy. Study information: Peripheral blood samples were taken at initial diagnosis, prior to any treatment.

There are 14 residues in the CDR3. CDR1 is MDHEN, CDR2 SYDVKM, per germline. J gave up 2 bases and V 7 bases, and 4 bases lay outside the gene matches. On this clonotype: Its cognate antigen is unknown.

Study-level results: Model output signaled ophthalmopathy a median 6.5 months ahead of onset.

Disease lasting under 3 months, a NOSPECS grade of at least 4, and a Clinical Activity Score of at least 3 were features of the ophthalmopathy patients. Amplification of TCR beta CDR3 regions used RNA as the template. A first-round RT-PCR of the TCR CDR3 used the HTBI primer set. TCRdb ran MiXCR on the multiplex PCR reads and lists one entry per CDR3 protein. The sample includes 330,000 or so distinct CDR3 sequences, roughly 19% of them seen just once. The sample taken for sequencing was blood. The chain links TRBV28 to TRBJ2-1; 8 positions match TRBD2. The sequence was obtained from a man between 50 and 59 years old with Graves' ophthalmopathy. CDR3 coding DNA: TGTGCCAGCACCCGCGGGAGGACCTACAATGAGCAGTTCTTC. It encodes CASTRGRTYNEQFF.